This TCR beta chain is drawn from a study of control samples from healthy donors and cancer patients. Assay used: immunoSEQ multiplex PCR; TCRdb lists only in-frame clones, some missing. The sample carries 100,000 to 150,000 clones, around 92% recorded once. Germline loops: CDR1 SGHRS, CDR2 YFSETQ. V was cut by 0 bases and J by 4 bases, with 8 bases left in between. This CDR3 spans 14 amino acids. The rearrangement links TRBV5-1 to TRBJ2-1, with D possibly being TRBD1 or TRBD2 (5 bases each). The clonotype originates from a man in his fifties or sixties in good health. Input material: blood. The CDR3 DNA follows: TGCGCCAGCAGCTTGGTAGGGGAGTACAATGAGCAGTTCTTC. The encoded protein is CASSLVGEYNEQFF. The variable domain in full, completed from reference TRBV5-1 and TRBJ2-1, reads KAGVTQTPRYLIKTRGQQVTLSCSPISGHRSVSWYQQTPGQGLQFLFEYFSETQRNKGNFPGRFSGRQFSNSRSEMNVSTLELGDSALYLCASSLVGEYNEQFFGPGTRLTVL.